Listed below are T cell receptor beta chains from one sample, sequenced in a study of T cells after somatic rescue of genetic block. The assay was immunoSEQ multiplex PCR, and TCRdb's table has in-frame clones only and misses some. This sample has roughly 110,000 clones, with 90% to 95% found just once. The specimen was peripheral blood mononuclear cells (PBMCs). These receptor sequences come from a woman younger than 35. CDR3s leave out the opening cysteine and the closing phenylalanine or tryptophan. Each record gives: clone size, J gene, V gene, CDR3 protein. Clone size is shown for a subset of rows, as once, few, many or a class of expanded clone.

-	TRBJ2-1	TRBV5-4	ASSSGTSSYNEQF
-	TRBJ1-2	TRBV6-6	ASSYPSNYGYT
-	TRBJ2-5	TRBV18	ASSPLPRLAGGLKETQY
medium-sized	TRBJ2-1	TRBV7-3	ASSSGTSGGSYNEQF
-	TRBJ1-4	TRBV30	AWSVGQGSGKLF
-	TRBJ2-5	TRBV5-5	ASSYARETQY
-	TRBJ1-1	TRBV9	ASSPRQAGNTEAF
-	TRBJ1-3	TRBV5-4	ASSQGQGRNTIY
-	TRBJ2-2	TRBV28	ASTPALGTGELF
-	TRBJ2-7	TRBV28	ASRLRDRTYEQY
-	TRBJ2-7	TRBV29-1	SVRDGVYYEQY
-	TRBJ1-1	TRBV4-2	ASSQLIGSNTEAF
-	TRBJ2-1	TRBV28	ASSLPGRGYNEQF
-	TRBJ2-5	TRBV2	ASSELGLVGETQY
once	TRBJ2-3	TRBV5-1	ASSLEPRDTQY
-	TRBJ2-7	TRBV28	ASSSRGLGYGQY
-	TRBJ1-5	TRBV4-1	ASSQVYGSNQPQH